The 9 T cell receptor beta chains in this list originate from one sample, sequenced in a study of CD8 T cells in Susac syndrome. Reverse transcription used about 0.5 to 1 ug RNA and random hexamers. MiXCR, run by TCRdb on the immunoSEQ multiplex PCR reads, gives a single entry per CDR3 protein. The sample has approximately 120,000 distinct CDR3 sequences; just under 95% are singletons. The sample consisted of CD8+ T cells from PBMCs. The source is a human donor with Susac syndrome.

The chain joins TRBV12-3 or TRBV12-4 to TRBJ2-2; the match to TRBD2 covers 7 bases. CDR3 length: 13 residues. Unmatched junction bases numbered 3, after V lost 4 bases and J lost 7 bases. In DNA form, the CDR3 reads TGTGCCAGCAGTTCTCAGCGGGGCGGGGAGCTGTTTTTT. Its protein product is CASSSQRGGELFF.

The gene calls are TRBV11-2 and TRBJ2-5; tentative D call: TRBD2 (5 bases). The CDR3 has 15 residues. Germline CDR1 and CDR2: SGHAT and FQNNGV. Trimming removed 1 base at V and 0 bases at J, with 9 bases between. Here the CDR3 DNA reads TGTGCCAGCAGCTTAGGCGCGGGTTACCAAGAGACCCAGTACTTC. This gives the protein CASSLGAGYQETQYF.

The chain uses TRBV5-1 and TRBJ2-1; TRBD1 matches 7 bases. The junction had 4 bases not matched to a gene; V was cut back by 0 bases and J by 4 bases. The CDR3 consists of 15 residues. Germline-derived CDR1 and CDR2 are SGHRS and YFSETQ. The CDR3 DNA reads TGCGCCAGCAGCTTGGGAGGGGGCCTATACAATGAGCAGTTCTTC. This encodes CASSLGGGLYNEQFF. Looking up the rest from reference TRBV5-1 and TRBJ2-1 gives the full variable domain: KAGVTQTPRYLIKTRGQQVTLSCSPISGHRSVSWYQQTPGQGLQFLFEYFSETQRNKGNFPGRFSGRQFSNSRSEMNVSTLELGDSALYLCASSLGGGLYNEQFFGPGTRLTVL.

This rearrangement joins TRBV20-1 to TRBJ1-2; D gene unclear. This CDR3 comprises 16 residues. Trimming stripped 3 bases from V and 2 bases from J, with 19 bases between. The germline V gene has CDR1 DFQATT and CDR2 SNEGSKA (reference sequence). The CDR3 DNA follows: TGCAGTGCTAGTAGAGGCGCTTCAGTTTGGAACTATGGCTACACCTTC. It is translated as CSASRGASVWNYGYTF.

The chain combines TRBV9 with TRBJ2-7; TRBD2 matches 14 bases. This CDR3 is 16 amino acids long. J gave up 4 bases and V 3 bases, and 6 bases lay outside the gene matches. Germline CDR1 SGDLS, CDR2 YYNGEE. The CDR3, as DNA: TGTGCCAGCAGCGGGGGGACTAGCGGGAGTATTTACGAGCAGTACTTC. Residues: CASSGGTSGSIYEQYF.

V and J are TRBV29-1 and TRBJ1-2; D remains ambiguous. The CDR3 runs 16 residues. Germline CDR1 reads SQVTM; CDR2 reads ANQGSEA. Trimming removed 0 bases from V and 1 base from J, with 15 bases in between. CDR3: CSVEENLVIDNYGYTF. DNA of the CDR3: TGCAGCGTTGAAGAGAACTTGGTCATAGATAACTATGGCTACACCTTC.

The V gene is TRBV11-1, the J gene TRBJ2-7, with 7 bases lining up with TRBD1. Looked up from germline, CDR1 is SGHAT and CDR2 is FQDESV (reference sequence). The CDR3 extends over 14 amino acids. V lost 5 bases and J lost 4; bases outside the gene matches: 8. The CDR3 reads CASSPGTEGYEQYF. CDR3 DNA sequence: TGTGCCAGCAGCCCCGGGACAGAGGGTTACGAGCAGTACTTC.

This chain joins TRBV20-1 and TRBJ2-7, with 8 bases matching TRBD2. The CDR3 consists of 14 residues. The germline V gene has CDR1 DFQATT and CDR2 SNEGSKA (reference sequence). V lost 6 bases, J lost 4 bases, and 11 bases stayed unmatched. Here the CDR3 reads CSALQPGLVYEQYF. The CDR3 DNA follows: TGCAGTGCCCTACAGCCGGGACTAGTATACGAGCAGTACTTC.

This chain uses TRBV20-1 with TRBJ1-1; D is perhaps TRBD1 (5 bases). CDR3 size: 12 residues. Trimming shortened V by 6 bases and J by 3 bases, and 11 bases separated the two germline ends. Germline V CDR1 and CDR2: DFQATT, SNEGSKA (reference sequence). The CDR3 bases are TGCAGTGCCAGATGGGGGGACACTGAAGCTTTCTTT. This gives the protein CSARWGDTEAFF.